What follows describes a single T cell receptor beta chain. The sample comes from a study of blood T cell repertoires in COVID-19. Produced via immunoSEQ multiplex PCR; TCRdb's table is partial and in-frame only. Counted here are some 150,000 clones, 86% occurring once; the ten biggest clones make up roughly 3.4%. The ends were cut back, 8 bases at V and 14 bases at J, with 21 bases in the middle. The CDR3 runs to 12 residues. Germline values: CDR1 SNHLY, CDR2 FYNNEI. The TCR was taken from a man between 65 and 79 years old with acute or convalescent COVID-19. Sequenced: peripheral blood. The V call is TRBV2, the J call TRBJ1-1, with D unresolved. CDR3 DNA sequence: TGTGCCAGCTGTTCGGACGAAGGACGGGGATTCTTT. It translates to CASCSDEGRGFF.